The source of this TCR beta chain is a study of T cells in Graves' hyperthyroidism and ophthalmopathy. Study findings and constraints: Most expanded thyroid clonotypes above 0.001 also appeared in blood. Stable hyperthyroidism was told apart from ophthalmopathy by a model built on 13 V-J features.

Patients with uncontrolled infections, other autoimmune diseases, pregnancy or lactation were excluded. RNA transcripts were the template for amplifying TCR beta CDR3 regions. A first-round RT-PCR of the TCR CDR3 used the HTBI primer set. TCRdb called the multiplex PCR reads again in MiXCR, with one record for every CDR3 protein. The repertoire consists of 450,000 to 700,000 distinct CDR3 sequences, with about 45% occurring once and the leading ten covering around a fifth. Per the germline V gene, CDR1 is SEHNR and CDR2 is FQNEAQ (reference sequence). This CDR3 has 15 residues. V was clipped by 0 bases and J by 8 bases, with 11 bases between them. This clonotype was seen ten or more times. The antigen is unknown.

This rearrangement joins TRBV7-9 to TRBJ1-6; D is undetermined. The sequence was collected from an adult woman with Graves' disease, either hyperthyroidism or ophthalmopathy (not recorded which). Sequencing input: peripheral blood or thyroid tissue (not recorded which). CDR3 loop: CASSLAAVGDSPLHF. CDR3 coding DNA: TGTGCCAGCAGCTTAGCGGCGGTGGGAGATTCACCCCTCCACTTT.